The 16 T cell receptor beta chains in this list originate from one sample, sequenced in a study of blood T cell repertoires in COVID-19. Produced via immunoSEQ multiplex PCR; TCRdb's table is partial and in-frame only. The sample comprises around 81,000 clones, around 88% of which are singletons, and 4.8% rests with the top ten. The sequencing sample was made of peripheral blood. These receptors were collected from a woman of 80 years or more with acute or convalescent COVID-19.

CDR3 sequence reads: CATRSPSEWGYTF. The DNA for the CDR3 is TGTGCCACCAGATCCCCGTCGGAGTGGGGCTACACCTTC. The chain links TRBV19 to TRBJ1-2, with D unresolved. V was trimmed by 10 bases and J by 8 bases, leaving 20 bases between them. CDR1 and CDR2 from the germline V gene are LNHDA and SQIVND (reference sequence). The CDR3 length is 13 residues.

V and J are TRBV29-1 and TRBJ2-1, with 7 bases fitting TRBD1. CDR3 size: 12 residues. Germline-derived CDR1 and CDR2 are SQVTM and ANQGSEA. V gave up 6 bases and J gave up 3 bases; unmatched junction bases: 2. CDR3 amino acids: CSVDRDYNEQFF. CDR3 nucleotides: TGCAGCGTAGACAGGGACTACAATGAGCAGTTCTTC.

V gene TRBV19 combines with J gene TRBJ1-5, with a tentative D call TRBD1 (6 bases). Looked up from germline, CDR1 is LNHDA and CDR2 is SQIVND (reference sequence). V was trimmed by 4 bases and J by 3 bases, leaving 10 bases between them. The CDR3 totals 14 residues. The CDR3 reads CASSTGQFNQPQHF. In DNA form, the CDR3 reads TGTGCCAGTAGTACCGGACAGTTCAATCAGCCCCAGCATTTT.

This clone showed up just once. Here the CDR3 DNA reads TGTGCCAGCAGCGTCTCAGGGACTACGAACAATGAGCAGTTCTTC. This sequence encodes CASSVSGTTNNEQFF. The rearrangement joins TRBV9 to TRBJ2-1, with TRBD2 matching 7 bases. This CDR3 spans 15 amino acids. Germline V gene lookup returns CDR1 SGDLS and CDR2 YYNGEE. After removal of 2 bases from V and 5 bases from J, the junction contained 7 bases not matched to a gene.

The chain links TRBV15 to TRBJ2-7, with 8 nucleotides matching TRBD1. Germline CDR1 reads LNHNV; CDR2 reads YYDKDF (reference sequence). This CDR3 spans 15 amino acids. J lost 1 base, V lost 4 bases, and 6 bases had no gene match. DNA for the CDR3: TGTGCCACCAGCAACCGACGACAGGGGTCCTACGAGCAGTACTTC. As protein: CATSNRRQGSYEQYF.

This chain joins TRBV5-6 and TRBJ2-2; possible D gene TRBD2, 7 bases. V was cut by 0 bases and J by 5 bases, with 17 bases left in between. Looked up from germline, CDR1 is SGHDT and CDR2 is YYEEEE. The CDR3 runs to 17 residues. The DNA of the CDR3 is TGTGCCAGCAGCTTGGGTCAGGGGAGGGCTCGAACCGGGGAGCTGTTTTTT. This translates into CASSLGQGRARTGELFF. Full variable domain (rest looked up from reference TRBV5-6 and TRBJ2-2): DAGVTQSPTHLIKTRGQQVTLRCSPKSGHDTVSWYQQALGQGPQFIFQYYEEEERQRGNFPDRFSGHQFPNYSSELNVNALLLGDSALYLCASSLGQGRARTGELFFGEGSRLTVL.

V and J are TRBV7-2 and TRBJ1-5; D gene ambiguous. CDR1 is SGHTA, CDR2 FQGNSA, per germline. The CDR3 length is 14 residues. V lost 3 bases, J lost 5 bases, and 11 bases lay in between. CDR3 coding DNA: TGTGCCAGCAGCTTCAGCGGGGTCGATCAGCCCCAGCATTTT. Protein sequence: CASSFSGVDQPQHF.

The rearrangement links TRBV3-1 (or the pseudogene TRBV3-2) to TRBJ1-6; tentatively, D is TRBD1 (5 bases). The germline gives CDR1 LGHDT, CDR2 YNNKEL (reference sequence). V lost 2 bases, J lost 4 bases, and 12 bases lay in between. The length of the CDR3 is 16 residues. Here the CDR3 DNA reads TGTGCCAGCAGCCAATCCGGGGGAGGTTATAATTCACCCCTCCACTTT. Translating gives CASSQSGGGYNSPLHF.

The V and J genes are TRBV4-2 and TRBJ2-5; 11 nucleotides align to TRBD1. The CDR3 runs to 16 residues. CDR1 is LGHNA and CDR2 is YNFKEQ in the germline V gene. V lost 1 base and J lost 6; bases outside the gene matches: 7. In DNA, the CDR3 is TGTGCCAGCAGCCAAGGTGGGGGACAGGGGGAACAGACCCAGTACTTC. Its translation: CASSQGGGQGEQTQYF.

This clone was seen only once. The chain employs TRBV20-1 and TRBJ1-2; D gene ambiguous. The CDR3 spans 11 residues. Trimming stripped 5 bases from V and 4 bases from J, with 8 bases between. Per germline, CDR1 DFQATT and CDR2 SNEGSKA (reference sequence). The CDR3 loop reads CSAQELYGYTF. CDR3 nucleotide sequence: TGCAGTGCTCAAGAGCTCTATGGCTACACCTTC.

J is TRBJ2-1 and V is TRBV7-6; 7 bases are a match to TRBD2. Per the germline V gene, CDR1 is SGHVS and CDR2 is FNYEAQ. This CDR3 is built from 15 residues. V was pared by 5 bases and J by 9 bases, with 13 bases of the junction left unmatched. The CDR3 coding sequence is TGTGCCAGCAGCGCCATGACTAGCCCCCCTACTGAGCAGTTCTTC. Amino acid sequence: CASSAMTSPPTEQFF.

This chain uses TRBV24-1 with TRBJ2-6; D is undetermined. The CDR3 spans 15 residues. Per germline, CDR1 KGHDR and CDR2 SFDVKD. V lost 3 bases, J lost 0 bases, and 5 bases lay in between. The CDR3 DNA reads as TGTGCCACCAGTGATCCGAGCTCTGGGGCCAACGTCCTGACTTTC. Its translation: CATSDPSSGANVLTF.

The chain employs TRBV5-4 and TRBJ2-3, with TRBD2 identical over 8 bases. V gave up 2 bases and J gave up 4 bases; unmatched junction bases: 3. There are 14 residues in the CDR3. Germline values: CDR1 SGHNT, CDR2 YYREEE (reference sequence). The CDR3 sequence: CASSLVGLADTQYF. The CDR3 region has the DNA TGTGCCAGCAGCTTAGTGGGACTAGCAGATACGCAGTATTTT. The whole variable domain, filled in from reference TRBV5-4 and TRBJ2-3, reads ETGVTQSPTHLIKTRGQQVTLRCSSQSGHNTVSWYQQALGQGPQFIFQYYREEENGRGNFPPRFSGLQFPNYSSELNVNALELDDSALYLCASSLVGLADTQYFGPGTRLTVL.

The chain couples TRBV10-3 to TRBJ1-1; D is unclear. The germline V and J ends were trimmed by 3 bases and 5 bases, with 7 bases remaining between them. The CDR3 is 12 amino acids. Germline V gene sequence: CDR1 ENHRY, CDR2 SYGVKD. The CDR3 protein is CAISDALTEAFF. In DNA, the CDR3 is TGTGCCATCAGTGATGCGTTGACTGAAGCTTTCTTT.

V usage is TRBV5-6 and J usage is TRBJ2-2, with no clear D. The CDR3 is 13 residues long. Germline V gene lookup returns CDR1 SGHDT and CDR2 YYEEEE. V lost 0 bases and J lost 10, with 10 bases in between. The CDR3 protein is CASSLARWPELFF. Written as DNA, the CDR3 is TGTGCCAGCAGCTTGGCGCGGTGGCCGGAGCTGTTTTTT.

This chain connects TRBV19 to TRBJ1-1, with 8 bases aligning to TRBD1. Losses at the gene ends were 7 bases for V and 0 bases for J; bases not matched to a gene: 7. The CDR3 is 15 amino acids. Germline V gives CDR1 LNHDA, CDR2 SQIVND (reference sequence). The CDR3 coding sequence is TGTGCCAGTACCCCACGGACAGGGCTGAACACTGAAGCTTTCTTT. It encodes CASTPRTGLNTEAFF.